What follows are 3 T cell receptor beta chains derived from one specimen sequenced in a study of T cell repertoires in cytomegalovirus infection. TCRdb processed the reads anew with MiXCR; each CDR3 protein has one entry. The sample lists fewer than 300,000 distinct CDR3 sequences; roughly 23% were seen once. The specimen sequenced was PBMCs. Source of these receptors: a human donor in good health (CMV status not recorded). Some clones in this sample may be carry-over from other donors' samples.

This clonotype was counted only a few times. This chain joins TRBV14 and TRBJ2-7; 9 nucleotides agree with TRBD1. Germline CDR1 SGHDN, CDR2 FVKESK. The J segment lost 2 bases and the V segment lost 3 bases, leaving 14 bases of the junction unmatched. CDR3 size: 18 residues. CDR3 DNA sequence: TGTGCCAGCAGCCAGGCTTGGGGGAAGGGACAGGGTCCCTACGAGCAGTACTTC. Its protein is CASSQAWGKGQGPYEQYF.

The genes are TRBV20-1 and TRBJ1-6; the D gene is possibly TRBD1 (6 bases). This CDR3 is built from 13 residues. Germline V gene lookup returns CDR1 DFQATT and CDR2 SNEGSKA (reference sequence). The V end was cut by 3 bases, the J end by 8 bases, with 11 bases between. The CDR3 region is CSARGARDSPLHF. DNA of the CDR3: TGCAGTGCTAGGGGGGCGCGAGATTCACCCCTCCACTTT.

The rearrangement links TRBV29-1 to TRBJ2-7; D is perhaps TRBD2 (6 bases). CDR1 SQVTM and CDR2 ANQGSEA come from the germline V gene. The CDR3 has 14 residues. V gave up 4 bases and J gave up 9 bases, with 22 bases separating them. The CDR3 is CSVGGVGTSPSQYF. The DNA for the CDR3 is TGCAGCGTTGGGGGGGTTGGGACTTCTCCGTCGCAGTACTTC.